By proportion, the clone carrying this TCR beta chain is medium-sized. Semi-nested PCR with Nested Universal Primer A followed constant-region reverse priming of full-length variable regions. TCRdb re-analysed the 5' RACE reads in MiXCR, keeping a single row per CDR3 protein. This sample has approximately 60,000 distinct CDR3 sequences, with roughly 23% found just once. The CDR3 is 12 residues long. V was cut by 3 bases and J by 11 bases, with 16 bases left in between. Germline V gene lookup returns CDR1 DFQATT and CDR2 SNEGSKA (reference sequence). What was sequenced was memory CD4+ T cells sorted from a lymph node. Subset here: memory CD4+ T cells, CD4+CD45RO+CD25-. The sequence derives from a female donor with breast cancer. This rearrangement joins TRBV20-1 to TRBJ1-2; D is ambiguous. CDR3 loop: CSASSPFAPYTF. CDR3 sequence (DNA): TGCAGTGCTAGCAGTCCTTTTGCCCCTTACACCTTC.